This T cell receptor (beta chain) was sequenced during a study of blood T cell repertoires in COVID-19. Losses at the gene ends were 4 bases for V and 1 base for J; bases not matched to a gene: 7. The CDR3 covers 16 residues. The germline gives CDR1 LGHNA, CDR2 YNFKEQ. The repertoire was sequenced with immunoSEQ multiplex PCR; TCRdb's copy has only in-frame clones and lacks some. The table shows under 200,000 clones, with less than 85% occurring only once. The sequenced sample was peripheral blood. This clonotype originated in a woman between 55 and 75 years old with COVID-19, enrolled during active disease. The gene calls are TRBV4-2 and TRBJ2-3; TRBD2 aligns across 8 bases. The CDR3 here is CASSRITTSGTDTQYF. CDR3 DNA: TGTGCCAGCAGCCGGATCACGACTAGCGGCACAGATACGCAGTATTTT.